This T cell receptor beta chain was retrieved from a study of OX40 agonist ivuxolimab in advanced cancers. Study as a whole: Patients achieving partial responses numbered three: one hepatocellular carcinoma case and two cutaneous melanoma cases. General study findings and limits: Low clonal expansion, among the lowest seen, marked partial responders at 0.1-3.0 mg/kg.

Details on this clone: Antigen: not known.

CDR1 and CDR2 (germline): SGHRS, YFSETQ. Trimming cost V 4 bases and J 1 base; bases outside gene matches: 2. CDR3 length: 15 amino acids. Using immunoSEQ multiplex PCR, the repertoire was profiled, and TCRdb retains in-frame clones only, with some absent. The sample shows 99,000 or so clones, 84% of them seen only once. This TCR was recovered from an adult with an advanced solid tumor such as melanoma, head and neck, liver or kidney cancer. Sample: CD4+ or CD8+ T cells sorted from blood, taken in a trial of the OX40 agonist ivuxolimab. The chain is built from TRBV5-1 and TRBJ2-2, with TRBD2 matching 9 bases. The CDR3 bases are TGCGCCAGCAGCCCTAGCGGGGAGAACACCGGGGAGCTGTTTTTT. Its translation is CASSPSGENTGELFF.